Following are 24 T cell receptor beta chains from one sample sequenced in a study of T cell responses to AZD1222 COVID-19 vaccine. Data came from immunoSEQ multiplex PCR; TCRdb stores just in-frame clones and leaves some out. The table lists approximately 79,000 clones, under 90% of them singletons. The source was peripheral blood, collected 28 days after the second AZD1222 dose. The receptors shown here come from an adult who received the AZD1222 COVID-19 vaccine.

This chain joins TRBV5-4 and TRBJ2-1, with no clear D. The CDR3 is 14 residues long. The germline V gene has CDR1 SGHNT and CDR2 YYREEE (reference sequence). V was clipped by 0 bases and J by 6 bases, with 10 bases between them. The CDR3 sequence: CASSLVGPVNEQFF. DNA for the CDR3: TGTGCCAGCAGCTTGGTAGGACCCGTCAATGAGCAGTTCTTC.

The chain joins TRBV15 to TRBJ2-1; TRBD2 matches at 10 bases. Germline V CDR1 and CDR2: LNHNV, YYDKDF (reference sequence). With V trimmed by 3 bases and J by 6 bases, 2 bases remained unmatched. CDR3 length: 14 residues. The CDR3 nucleotides are TGTGCCACCAGCAGTCGGACTAGCGGCAATGAGCAGTTCTTC. This gives the protein CATSSRTSGNEQFF.

The genes are TRBV11-3 and TRBJ2-3, with D uncertain. The CDR3 has 15 residues. V was trimmed by 1 base and J by 2 bases, leaving 10 bases between them. In germline, CDR1 is SGHNT, CDR2 YENEEA. The CDR3 here is CASSLGVGNTDTQYF. DNA for the CDR3: TGTGCCAGCAGCTTAGGAGTGGGGAACACAGATACGCAGTATTTT.

The rearrangement joins TRBV6-1 to TRBJ1-2; D not resolved. This CDR3 is built from 14 residues. Germline V gives CDR1 MNHNS, CDR2 SASEGT. Trimming stripped 3 bases from V and 3 bases from J, with 11 bases between. The CDR3 spells CASSEGNQHYGYTF. The CDR3 DNA sequence: TGTGCCAGCAGTGAGGGTAATCAGCACTATGGCTACACCTTC.

The chain uses TRBV29-1 and TRBJ1-1; no definite D call. Trimming removed 3 bases at V and 1 base at J, with 12 bases between. The CDR3 totals 14 residues. The germline CDR1 and CDR2 sequences are SQVTM and ANQGSEA. In DNA, the CDR3 is TGCAGCGTTGATGAAGCCGGAAGGAACACTGAAGCTTTCTTT. Amino acid sequence: CSVDEAGRNTEAFF.

The chain joins TRBV27 to TRBJ1-1, with 9 bases matching TRBD1. CDR1 and CDR2 (germline): MNHEY, SMNVEV (reference sequence). The V segment lost 3 bases and the J segment 4 bases; nucleotides outside the gene matches: 12. The CDR3 sequence is 17 residues long. CDR3 loop: CASSFIKGQGEGTEAFF. In nucleotides, the CDR3 is TGTGCCAGCAGTTTTATTAAGGGACAGGGAGAGGGCACTGAAGCTTTCTTT.

This chain joins TRBV11-1 and TRBJ1-1; D ambiguous. Trimming took 0 bases from V and 0 from J, leaving 11 bases between them. The CDR3 sequence is 16 residues long. The germline gives CDR1 SGHAT, CDR2 FQDESV (reference sequence). The CDR3 sequence: CASSLATEPVNTEAFF. CDR3 coding DNA: TGTGCCAGCAGCTTAGCAACCGAACCAGTGAACACTGAAGCTTTCTTT.

V gene TRBV7-8 combines with J gene TRBJ2-1; TRBD1 aligns across 8 bases. Germline-derived CDR1 and CDR2 are SGHVS and FQNEAQ. Unmatched junction bases numbered 16, after V lost 1 base and J lost 8 bases. The CDR3 spans 18 residues. The chain's CDR3 is CASSLEVRTTGESHEQFF. The CDR3 nucleotides are TGTGCCAGCAGCTTAGAAGTCCGGACGACAGGGGAATCCCATGAGCAGTTCTTC.

The chain carries TRBV5-1 and TRBJ1-3; 9 nucleotides match TRBD1. V shed 3 bases, J shed 4 bases, and the junction held 5 bases outside the gene matches. This CDR3 comprises 15 residues. CDR1 and CDR2 from the germline V gene are SGHRS and YFSETQ. CDR3 loop: CASSSGQGMGNTIYF. The DNA for the CDR3 is TGCGCCAGCAGCTCGGGACAGGGCATGGGAAACACCATATATTTT.

The V call is TRBV5-6, the J call TRBJ2-5; a possible D gene is TRBD2 (6 bases). The CDR3 sequence is 13 residues long. V was pared by 1 base and J by 4 bases, with 8 bases between. From germline, CDR1 is SGHDT and CDR2 YYEEEE. CDR3 nucleotide sequence: TGTGCCAGCAGCTTGCGACTAGGAGAGACCCAGTACTTC. Its translation: CASSLRLGETQYF.

The chain has TRBV30 and TRBJ1-2, with a weak D call TRBD1 (6 bases). V dropped 2 bases and J dropped 4 bases, with 14 bases sitting between them. The CDR3 spans 14 residues. From germline, CDR1 is GTSNPN and CDR2 SVGIG (reference sequence). The chain's CDR3 is CAWSPGQNLYGYTF. For the CDR3, the DNA is TGTGCCTGGAGTCCCGGACAGAACCTCTATGGCTACACCTTC.

The rearrangement joins TRBV29-1 to TRBJ2-3; tentative D call: TRBD2 (6 bases). Deletions cut 0 bases from V and 8 bases from J, with 18 bases between. The CDR3 runs to 15 residues. Germline V gene sequence: CDR1 SQVTM, CDR2 ANQGSEA. The CDR3 bases are TGCAGCGTTGAAGAGGGGGGAGTGGACGGAGGTACGCAGTATTTT. This codes for CSVEEGGVDGGTQYF.

This chain links TRBV2 with TRBJ1-2; TRBD1 is a possible D gene (5 bases). The CDR3 sequence is 15 residues long. The germline V gene encodes CDR1 SNHLY and CDR2 FYNNEI. Trimming took off 7 bases at V and 8 bases at J, with 23 bases between the two ends. The CDR3 region has the DNA TGTGCCAGCAAATTATCAGGCAGGGATACTTTCGGCTACACCTTC. Residues: CASKLSGRDTFGYTF. Complete variable domain (other parts from reference TRBV2 and TRBJ1-2): EPEVTQTPSHQVTQMGQEVILRCVPISNHLYFYWYRQILGQKVEFLVSFYNNEISEKSEIFDDQFSVERPDGSNFTLKIRSTKLEDSAMYFCASKLSGRDTFGYTFGSGTRLTVV.

The chain joins TRBV2 to TRBJ1-4, with 7 positions matching TRBD1. CDR1 is SNHLY and CDR2 is FYNNEI in the germline V gene. V shed 6 bases, J shed 4 bases, and the junction held 5 bases outside the gene matches. This CDR3 is 14 amino acids long. The CDR3 nucleotides are TGTGCCAGCAGACAACAGGGGCTTAATGAAAAACTGTTTTTT. It is translated as CASRQQGLNEKLFF. The variable domain in full, completed from reference TRBV2 and TRBJ1-4, reads EPEVTQTPSHQVTQMGQEVILRCVPISNHLYFYWYRQILGQKVEFLVSFYNNEISEKSEIFDDQFSVERPDGSNFTLKIRSTKLEDSAMYFCASRQQGLNEKLFFGSGTQLSVL.

CDR3 sequence (DNA): TGTGCCAGCAGTCTCAGCCGTCCAGTTGCTTATCAGCATTTT. This encodes CASSLSRPVAYQHF. The V call is TRBV28, the J call TRBJ1-5; D gene unclear. The CDR3 totals 14 residues. Between the trimmed V and J ends, which lost 5 bases and 13 bases, there was a span of 21 bases. CDR1 is MDHEN and CDR2 is SYDVKM in the germline V gene.

The chain has TRBV4-3 and TRBJ2-6; a weak D match, TRBD1 (5 bases). The CDR3 is 15 amino acids. CDR1 is LGHNA and CDR2 is YSLEER in the germline V gene. With 0 bases removed from V and 2 bases from J, the gap between germline ends came to 5 bases. This chain's CDR3 is CASSQEGAGANVLTF. The CDR3 DNA is TGCGCCAGCAGCCAAGAAGGGGCTGGGGCCAACGTCCTGACTTTC.

This chain uses TRBV5-8 with TRBJ1-4; D ambiguous. Germline V lookup: CDR1 SGHTS, CDR2 YDEGEE. The CDR3 is 15 residues long. Trimming cost V 0 bases and J 7 bases, with 13 bases left between them. CDR3 residues: CASSLAGRWSEKLFF. CDR3 nucleotide sequence: TGTGCCAGCAGCTTGGCCGGCCGGTGGAGTGAAAAACTGTTTTTT.

J is TRBJ2-2 and V is TRBV19; D unclear. V was cut by 5 bases and J by 4 bases, with 20 bases left in between. CDR1 LNHDA and CDR2 SQIVND come from the germline V gene (reference sequence). This CDR3 spans 17 amino acids. As DNA, the CDR3 is TGTGCCAGTAGTCCCCGAAAGGAGAGACTCCTCACCGGGGAGCTGTTTTTT. It specifies CASSPRKERLLTGELFF.

The V and J genes are TRBV28 and TRBJ1-5; D gene ambiguous. Germline V gene lookup returns CDR1 MDHEN and CDR2 SYDVKM. Trimming removed 6 bases from V and 16 bases from J, with 22 bases in between. The CDR3 is 13 amino acids. Here the CDR3 reads CASRDRSGRRPHF. The DNA of the CDR3 is TGTGCCAGCAGAGATCGTAGTGGCCGGCGCCCCCATTTT.

CDR3 DNA: TGTGCCAGCAGCTTATTACGGGCCGAGAACACTGAAGCTTTCTTT. It translates to CASSLLRAENTEAFF. J is TRBJ1-1 and V is TRBV7-8; D call uncertain. The CDR3 has 15 amino acids. V shed 2 bases and J shed 1 base, with 11 bases lying between them. Germline V gene lookup returns CDR1 SGHVS and CDR2 FQNEAQ.

The V and J genes are TRBV4-1 and TRBJ1-6, with D unresolved. Trimming cost V 0 bases and J 13 bases, with 7 bases left between them. CDR1 is MGHRA and CDR2 is YSYEKL in the germline V gene. The CDR3 consists of 12 residues. The CDR3 spells CASSQEPGPLHF. CDR3 nucleotide sequence: TGCGCCAGCAGCCAAGAGCCGGGCCCCCTCCACTTT.

This chain connects TRBV5-5 to TRBJ1-2; D may be TRBD1 (6 bases). This CDR3 has 14 amino acids. The V end was cut by 0 bases, the J end by 2 bases, with 8 bases between. Germline CDR1 reads SGHKS; CDR2 reads YYEKEE (reference sequence). The CDR3 DNA sequence: TGTGCCAGCAGCTTGGCGGGGGCCAACTATGGCTACACCTTC. Amino acid sequence: CASSLAGANYGYTF.

The rearrangement joins TRBV9 to TRBJ2-1, with D possibly being TRBD1 (6 bases). V was shortened by 3 bases and J by 9 bases, with 16 bases between the two germline ends. CDR1 is SGDLS, CDR2 YYNGEE, per germline. This CDR3 contains 14 residues. CDR3 sequence: CASSAILWDTEQFF. The CDR3 DNA sequence: TGTGCCAGCAGCGCCATCCTCTGGGACACTGAGCAGTTCTTC.

Only a few counts were recorded for this clone. V gene TRBV7-6 combines with J gene TRBJ1-3; possibly TRBD1 for D (5 bases). Germline V gives CDR1 SGHVS, CDR2 FNYEAQ. Trimming removed 0 bases at V and 3 bases at J, with 12 bases between. The CDR3 totals 16 residues. For the CDR3, the DNA is TGTGCCAGCAGCTTAGCCGGGGGACCGAGTGGAAACACCATATATTTT. Amino acids: CASSLAGGPSGNTIYF.